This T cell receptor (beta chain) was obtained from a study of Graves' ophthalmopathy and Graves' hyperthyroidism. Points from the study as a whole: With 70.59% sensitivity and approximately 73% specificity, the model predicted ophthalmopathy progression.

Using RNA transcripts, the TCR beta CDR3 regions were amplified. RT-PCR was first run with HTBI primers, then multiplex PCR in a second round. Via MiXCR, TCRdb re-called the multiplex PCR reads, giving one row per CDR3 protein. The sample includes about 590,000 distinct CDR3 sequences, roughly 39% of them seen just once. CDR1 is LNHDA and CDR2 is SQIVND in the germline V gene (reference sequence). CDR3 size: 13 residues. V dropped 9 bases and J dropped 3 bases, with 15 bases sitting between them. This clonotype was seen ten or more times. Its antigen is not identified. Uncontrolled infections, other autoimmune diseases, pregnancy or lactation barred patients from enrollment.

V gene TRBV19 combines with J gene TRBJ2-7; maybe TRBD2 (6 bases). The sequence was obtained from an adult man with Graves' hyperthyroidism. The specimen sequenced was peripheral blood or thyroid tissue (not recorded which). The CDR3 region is CASGPGGIYEQYF. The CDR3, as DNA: TGTGCCAGCGGGCCCGGGGGTATCTACGAGCAGTACTTC.